The next 18 T cell receptor beta chains were all read from a single sample in a study of blood T cell repertoires in COVID-19. Profiled with immunoSEQ multiplex PCR; TCRdb holds only in-frame clones, not every one. The table shows roughly 240,000 clones, with roughly 86% occurring only once. Sequenced input: PBMCs or T cells enriched from blood (not recorded which). All receptors come from a woman aged 25 to 45 with acute COVID-19.

V and J are TRBV5-6 and TRBJ1-2; D may be TRBD1 (5 bases). Trimming cost V 6 bases and J 0 bases, with 12 bases left between them. This CDR3 spans 14 amino acids. Germline lookup yields CDR1 SGHDT and CDR2 YYEEEE. This CDR3 is CASTVTETNYGYTF. CDR3 DNA: TGTGCCAGCACCGTGACAGAGACTAACTATGGCTACACCTTC.

This chain joins TRBV18 and TRBJ1-1; the D is unclear. The CDR3 has 16 amino acids. V was pared by 1 base and J by 0 bases, with 12 bases between. CDR1 and CDR2 (germline): KGHSH, LQKENI. In DNA form, the CDR3 reads TGTGCCAGCTCACCACGGGAGGTGGGCCTGAACACTGAAGCTTTCTTT. Its protein is CASSPREVGLNTEAFF.

The V call is TRBV19, the J call TRBJ1-1; tentatively, D is TRBD1 (5 bases). The germline CDR1 and CDR2 sequences are LNHDA and SQIVND (reference sequence). V lost 3 bases and J 7 bases, leaving 15 bases between the germline ends. This CDR3 is built from 14 residues. CDR3 bases: TGTGCCAGTAGTATGGGCCGGGGGGACCATGAAGCTTTCTTT. Translating gives CASSMGRGDHEAFF.

The CDR3: CASRRDYSNQPQHF. CDR3 DNA: TGTGCCAGCAGGAGGGACTATAGCAATCAGCCCCAGCATTTT. The V and J genes are TRBV27 and TRBJ1-5; a possible D gene is TRBD1 (5 bases). V was cut by 6 bases and J by 0 bases, with 9 bases left in between. This CDR3 comprises 14 residues. Germline V gene data show CDR1 as MNHEY and CDR2 as SMNVEV (reference sequence).

This chain links TRBV5-1 with TRBJ1-1; D not resolved. Germline CDR1 is SGHRS and CDR2 is YFSETQ. The CDR3 sequence is 14 residues long. Trimming removed 0 bases at V and 1 base at J, with 7 bases between. The CDR3 DNA sequence: TGCGCCAGCAGCTTGGACCTAGAGAACACTGAAGCTTTCTTT. This sequence encodes CASSLDLENTEAFF.

The rearrangement joins TRBV19 to TRBJ2-1, with D possibly TRBD2 on 7 matching bases. Germline V CDR1 and CDR2: LNHDA, SQIVND (reference sequence). V was cut by 5 bases and J by 4 bases, with 15 bases left in between. There are 15 residues in the CDR3. The CDR3 protein is CASSPQGRGYNEQFF. The CDR3 DNA sequence: TGTGCCAGTAGTCCCCAGGGGAGGGGTTACAATGAGCAGTTCTTC.

The chain employs TRBV27 and TRBJ2-7; D is unclear. CDR1 and CDR2 from the germline V gene are MNHEY and SMNVEV (reference sequence). V gave up 8 bases and J gave up 0 bases, with 11 bases separating them. The CDR3 contains 13 residues. CDR3 nucleotide sequence: TGTGCCAGCCGATACGAGAGCTCCTACGAGCAGTACTTC. This codes for CASRYESSYEQYF.

V is TRBV9 and J is TRBJ2-5; TRBD2 matches 16 bases. V shed 3 bases, J shed 4 bases, and the junction held 3 bases outside the gene matches. The CDR3 consists of 16 residues. Looked up from germline, CDR1 is SGDLS and CDR2 is YYNGEE. Here the CDR3 DNA reads TGTGCCAGCAGCGCGGGACTAGCGGGGGGGCCAGAGACCCAGTACTTC. This codes for CASSAGLAGGPETQYF.

The chain is built from TRBV5-6 and TRBJ2-1, with D possibly being TRBD2 (6 bases). This CDR3 comprises 14 residues. Germline V gene lookup returns CDR1 SGHDT and CDR2 YYEEEE. V was shortened by 5 bases and J by 10 bases, with 19 bases between the two germline ends. The CDR3, as DNA: TGTGCCAGCAGTCCCGGGACTCTCGCCGTCGAGCAGTTCTTC. Translation gives CASSPGTLAVEQFF.

This clone was recorded a few times. This sequence joins TRBV2 and TRBJ1-6; no firm D call. The CDR3 is 13 amino acids. Germline CDR1 is SNHLY and CDR2 is FYNNEI. Trimming stripped 7 bases from V and 9 bases from J, with 13 bases between. The CDR3 here is CASKRGEGSPLHF. For the CDR3, the DNA is TGTGCCAGCAAGCGGGGTGAAGGTTCACCCCTCCACTTT.

The V gene is TRBV5-1, the J gene TRBJ2-2; the D gene is possibly TRBD2 (6 bases). With 3 bases removed from V and 5 bases from J, the gap between germline ends came to 17 bases. This CDR3 comprises 16 residues. Germline CDR1 SGHRS, CDR2 YFSETQ. CDR3 sequence (DNA): TGCGCCAGCAGCTGGAGGGACCCGGGCGAGACCGGGGAGCTGTTTTTT. Translation gives CASSWRDPGETGELFF.

The chain is built from TRBV6-5 and TRBJ2-2, with D unresolved. Trimming left V 0 bases short and J 6 bases short, with 8 bases between. The V gene's germline CDR1 is MNHEY and CDR2 SVGAGI. The CDR3 loop spans 14 amino acids. As DNA, the CDR3 is TGTGCCAGCAGTTACTCGCAGGCTTCCGGGGAGCTGTTTTTT. It is translated as CASSYSQASGELFF.

This chain uses TRBV6-5 with TRBJ2-7; TRBD1 matches 7 bases. CDR1 MNHEY and CDR2 SVGAGI come from the germline V gene. The CDR3 is 14 residues long. J was trimmed by 1 base and V by 4 bases; bases with no gene match: 4. CDR3 residues: CASSSRDSSYEQYF. The CDR3 region has the DNA TGTGCCAGCAGTTCCCGGGACAGTTCCTACGAGCAGTACTTC.

The chain carries TRBV4-3 and TRBJ2-1; TRBD1 agrees at 7 bases. The trim removed 5 bases at V and 0 bases at J, leaving 7 bases unmatched. The CDR3 covers 16 residues. Germline CDR1 reads LGHNA; CDR2 reads YSLEER. CDR3 sequence reads: CASSSRTGNSYNEQFF. As DNA, the CDR3 is TGCGCCAGCAGCTCCAGGACAGGTAACTCCTACAATGAGCAGTTCTTC.

The chain recombines TRBV5-6 with TRBJ2-5, with D perhaps matching TRBD2 (6 bases). The germline gives CDR1 SGHDT, CDR2 YYEEEE. The CDR3 consists of 12 residues. The V and J ends lost 5 bases and 5 bases respectively, with 10 bases between them. CDR3 in DNA: TGTGCCAGCAGAAGGCTAGCGGAGACCCAGTACTTC. Translating gives CASRRLAETQYF.

V is TRBV29-1 and J is TRBJ1-1, with TRBD1 matching 7 bases. The CDR3 is 13 amino acids. Germline V gene sequence: CDR1 SQVTM, CDR2 ANQGSEA. Unmatched junction bases numbered 8, after V lost 7 bases and J lost 3 bases. The CDR3 here is CSATGERDTEAFF. The CDR3 DNA reads TGCAGCGCCACAGGGGAGCGTGACACTGAAGCTTTCTTT.

This clone was counted many times. The rearrangement uses TRBV5-4 and TRBJ1-2; 8 bases map to TRBD1. Germline CDR1 reads SGHNT; CDR2 reads YYREEE (reference sequence). The CDR3 is 16 amino acids. V was clipped by 1 base and J by 5 bases; unmatched bases: 10. This CDR3 is CASSLWGTGGEYGYTF. DNA of the CDR3: TGTGCCAGCAGCTTGTGGGGGACAGGCGGGGAATATGGCTACACCTTC.

V usage is TRBV5-6 and J usage is TRBJ2-7; 8 bases match TRBD1. Germline V gene lookup returns CDR1 SGHDT and CDR2 YYEEEE. This CDR3 has 14 residues. V lost 2 bases and J lost 0; bases outside the gene matches: 1. CDR3 region: CASSFGQGSYEQYF. The CDR3 bases are TGTGCCAGCAGCTTCGGACAGGGCTCCTACGAGCAGTACTTC.